The T cell receptor beta chain under discussion was sequenced for a study of beta chain features in type 1 diabetes. CDR1 and CDR2 (germline): LNHDA, SQIVND (reference sequence). V was cut by 6 bases and J by 7 bases, with 19 bases left in between. The CDR3 has 15 amino acids. cDNA synthesis used the whole RNA isolate, giving expressed TCRB sequences. Here immunoSEQ multiplex PCR was the method, and the copy in TCRdb shows in-frame clones only, minus some. The table shows about 250,000 clones, with approximately 14% occurring only once. Sequencing was carried out using naive CD4+ T cells from blood. The sequence derives from a woman aged 40 to 50 in good health. The chain uses TRBV19 and TRBJ1-5, with D uncertain. This CDR3 is CASRSSAATGQPQHF. CDR3 sequence (DNA): TGTGCCAGTAGGAGTTCGGCTGCTACGGGGCAGCCCCAGCATTTT.